The entry that follows covers one T cell receptor (beta chain) sequence. Its specificity is not known. Profiled with immunoSEQ multiplex PCR; TCRdb holds only in-frame clones, not every one. The table shows more than 20,000 clones, with 60% to 80% occurring only once. These data are taken from a study of STAT5B mutations in CD4+ large granular lymphocyte leukemia. Study-wide results and caveats: Higher CD4+ than CD8+ T-LGLL clonality might reflect small sample size.

The sample comprised CD4+ T cells from blood buffy coats. The sequence was obtained from a human donor in good health.

For the CDR3, the DNA is TGCAGCGTCGCCGGACTAGTAACTTCCTACAATGAGCAGTTCTTC. Protein: CSVAGLVTSYNEQFF. This chain links TRBV29-1 with TRBJ2-1; 7 positions agree with TRBD2. The CDR3 contains 15 residues. V trimming: 6 bases; J trimming: 1 base; junction bases outside the gene matches: 9. Germline-derived CDR1 and CDR2 are SQVTM and ANQGSEA.